The 15 T cell receptor beta chains listed next were all sequenced from one sample in a study of human T cells and chemical hapten exposure. From the RACE reads, TCRdb called clonotypes with MiXCR, one entry per CDR3 protein. The sample shows fewer than 350,000 distinct CDR3 sequences, approximately 7.5% of them seen only once. Time point given: pre-sensitization, week 0. Treatment of the sample: therapeutic diphenylcyclopropenone sensitization with weekly scalp DPC. The sample consisted of whole blood, taken in connection with sensitization to the hapten diphenylcyclopropenone (DPC). These receptors were obtained from a man between 18 and 35 years old with alopecia areata. Some clones in this sample may be carry-over from other donors' samples.

The rearrangement uses TRBV7-9 and TRBJ2-7, with a weak D call TRBD1 (5 bases). Germline CDR1 reads SEHNR; CDR2 reads FQNEAQ (reference sequence). V was pared by 1 base and J by 1 base, with 14 bases between. This CDR3 spans 16 amino acids. The CDR3 here is CASSLEGPGPSYEQYV. The CDR3 region has the DNA TGTGCCAGCAGCTTAGAGGGCCCAGGGCCATCCTACGAGCAGTACGTC.

This clonotype was observed a handful of times. The chain recombines TRBV6-2 or TRBV6-3 with TRBJ2-1; 10 bases line up with TRBD2. The germline V gene encodes CDR1 MNHEY and CDR2 SVGEGT. This CDR3 has 15 residues. The V and J ends lost 3 bases and 3 bases, in that order; junction bases with no gene match: 2. CDR3 region: CASSYRTSGYNEQFF. CDR3 bases: TGTGCCAGCAGTTATCGGACTAGCGGCTACAATGAGCAGTTCTTC.

The chain joins TRBV7-2 to TRBJ1-4, with D perhaps matching TRBD1 (6 bases). This CDR3 is built from 13 residues. CDR1 is SGHTA, CDR2 FQGNSA, per germline. With 6 bases removed from V and 13 bases from J, the gap between germline ends came to 18 bases. The CDR3 DNA is TGTGCCAGCAGTCTCGGGGGCAGGATAAGACTGTTTTTT. It codes for CASSLGGRIRLFF.

This clonotype has just a few counts. V and J are TRBV27 and TRBJ2-2, with D tentatively TRBD1 (6 bases). Germline V gene data show CDR1 as MNHEY and CDR2 as SMNVEV (reference sequence). Trimming pared 4 bases from V and 5 bases from J, leaving 17 bases between. This CDR3 region has 16 residues. CDR3 loop: CASSSRDTARTGELFF. DNA for the CDR3: TGTGCCAGCAGTTCCCGGGACACCGCACGTACCGGGGAGCTGTTTTTT.

This rearrangement joins TRBV11-2 to TRBJ2-3; D remains unclear. This CDR3 comprises 16 residues. The V gene lost 2 bases and the J gene lost 2 bases, with 14 bases spanning the gap. Per germline, CDR1 SGHAT and CDR2 FQNNGV. CDR3 sequence: CASSLYSPRNTDTQYF. The CDR3 DNA reads TGTGCCAGCAGCTTATACAGCCCCCGGAACACAGATACGCAGTATTTT.

This clonotype has a count of ten or more. This sequence joins TRBV6-2 or TRBV6-3 and TRBJ1-1; TRBD1 might be the D (5 bases). This CDR3 spans 13 amino acids. The V end lost 7 bases, the J end lost 4 bases, and 13 bases lay between the germline ends. CDR1 and CDR2 (germline): MNHEY, SVGEGT. The CDR3 is CASNPQGGTEAFF. Written as DNA, the CDR3 is TGTGCCAGCAACCCGCAGGGAGGCACTGAAGCTTTCTTT.

This sequence joins TRBV7-9 and TRBJ2-2, with 7 bases aligning to TRBD2. Germline lookup yields CDR1 SEHNR and CDR2 FQNEAQ (reference sequence). The CDR3 totals 15 residues. V lost 2 bases and J lost 6; bases outside the gene matches: 6. The CDR3 coding sequence is TGTGCCAGCAGCTTACTTGGCGGGGGAGCCGGGGAGCTGTTTTTT. This sequence encodes CASSLLGGGAGELFF.

There are a few counts of this clonotype. The rearrangement joins TRBV12-3 or TRBV12-4 to TRBJ1-4; D gene ambiguous. The CDR3 is 13 residues long. V was cut by 5 bases and J by 7 bases, with 11 bases left in between. The CDR3 bases are TGTGCCAGCAGTATCGGGTCTCCTGAAAAACTGTTTTTT. Translated, it gives CASSIGSPEKLFF.

The chain links TRBV6-5 to TRBJ2-7, with D perhaps TRBD2 (6 bases). Trimming stripped 6 bases from V and 6 bases from J, with 21 bases between. Germline V lookup: CDR1 MNHEY, CDR2 SVGAGI. The CDR3 contains 15 residues. CDR3 loop: CASRHRLGTISEQYF. In DNA, the CDR3 is TGTGCCAGCAGGCATCGACTAGGCACCATTTCCGAGCAGTACTTC.

This clonotype has just a few counts. The CDR3, as DNA: TGCGCCAGCAGCCAAGCGGCAGAAAGGAATTCACCCCTCCACTTT. Protein sequence: CASSQAAERNSPLHF. The chain has TRBV4-3 and TRBJ1-6, with D unclear. The germline V and J ends were trimmed by 1 base and 7 bases, with 11 bases remaining between them. Per the germline V gene, CDR1 is LGHNA and CDR2 is YSLEER. There are 15 residues in the CDR3.

This clonotype came up a few times. The V and J genes are TRBV27 and TRBJ1-1; D unclear. V gave up 5 bases and J gave up 6 bases, with 10 bases separating them. This CDR3 is built from 12 residues. Germline assignment: CDR1 MNHEY and CDR2 SMNVEV (reference sequence). CDR3 in DNA: TGTGCCAGCAGTCCAGGACTCCCTGAAGCTTTCTTT. Protein: CASSPGLPEAFF.

This clonotype was picked up a small number of times. The rearrangement joins TRBV3-1 to TRBJ2-5, with 9 bases lining up with TRBD2. Germline V gene sequence: CDR1 LGHDT, CDR2 YNNKEL (reference sequence). Trimming cost V 4 bases and J 4 bases; bases outside gene matches: 16. The CDR3 has 18 residues. The CDR3 reads CASSPYSRSRRGGETQYF. As DNA, the CDR3 is TGTGCCAGCAGCCCGTACTCCCGGAGTCGGCGGGGGGGAGAGACCCAGTACTTC.

This sequence joins TRBV12-3 or TRBV12-4 and TRBJ1-4; D uncertain. This CDR3 comprises 15 residues. V shed 3 bases and J shed 8 bases, with 16 bases lying between them. CDR3 DNA sequence: TGTGCCAGCAGTTTGTCACGCGGAAGAATGGAAAAACTGTTTTTT. Its translation: CASSLSRGRMEKLFF.

CDR3 sequence reads: CSASRGVGTDTQYF. The DNA for the CDR3 is TGCAGTGCTAGTAGGGGCGTGGGCACAGATACGCAGTATTTT. The genes are TRBV20-1 and TRBJ2-3; possibly TRBD1 for D (5 bases). Deletions cut 3 bases from V and 1 base from J, with 11 bases between. Germline V gene data show CDR1 as DFQATT and CDR2 as SNEGSKA (reference sequence). CDR3 length: 14 residues.

This clonotype appeared a few times. The gene calls are TRBV11-2 and TRBJ2-7; no reliable D call. Germline V lookup: CDR1 SGHAT, CDR2 FQNNGV. Deletions cut 0 bases from V and 3 bases from J, with 12 bases between. The length of the CDR3 is 15 residues. The CDR3: CASSLEWTTYYEQYV. The CDR3 DNA reads TGTGCCAGCAGCTTAGAATGGACCACCTACTACGAGCAGTACGTC.